The subject of this entry is one TCR beta chain. These data come from a study of blood T cell repertoires in COVID-19. Study-wide background: Whether acute or convalescent, the COVID-19 samples came from the United States, Italy and Spain. Sample material is recorded as cDNA or gDNA derived from T cells, B-cell-depleted T cells, or PBMCs.

Sequenced by immunoSEQ multiplex PCR; TCRdb stores in-frame clones only, minus some. Seen here are about 140,000 clones, approximately 85% observed once, and the top ten hold 2.5% to 3%. The CDR3 runs to 16 residues. Germline assignment: CDR1 MGHRA and CDR2 YSYEKL. J gave up 5 bases and V 4 bases, and 9 bases lay outside the gene matches. The chain links TRBV4-1 to TRBJ2-2, with 8 bases lining up with TRBD2. The specimen sequenced was peripheral blood. The TCR was taken from a man aged 45-60 years with acute or convalescent COVID-19. CDR3 sequence reads: CASSLVTSGFTGELFF. For the CDR3, the DNA is TGCGCCAGCAGCCTGGTTACTAGCGGTTTTACCGGGGAGCTGTTTTTT.